Below are 25 T cell receptor beta chains sequenced from a single sample in a study of blood T cell repertoires in COVID-19 (dated by TCRdb to about 2020). Library preparation employed the immunoSEQ multiplex PCR assay. TCRdb provides this immuneACCESS table in a form limited to in-frame rearrangements. Some clones are lacking; in checked studies, under half of them reflect an unresolved V gene, and why the rest are absent is not known. The sample profile shows under 100,000 clones; just under 85% of them were found once. The ten largest clonotypes hold around 11% of the sample. Sequencing was done on a sample of peripheral blood. The receptors derive from a woman aged 70-85 years with active or convalescent COVID-19.

The chain links TRBV19 to TRBJ2-3; 9 nucleotides match TRBD2. CDR1 is LNHDA and CDR2 is SQIVND in the germline V gene (reference sequence). V gave up 5 bases and J gave up 3 bases; unmatched junction bases: 18. The CDR3 is made up of 19 amino acids. CDR3 DNA sequence: TGTGCCAGTAGTCAGGGGCCCTTCCAGCGGGGGGCAGGAACAGATACGCAGTATTTT. Translating it yields CASSQGPFQRGAGTDTQYF. The full variable domain, rest sourced from reference TRBV19 and TRBJ2-3, is DGGITQSPKYLFRKEGQNVTLSCEQNLNHDAMYWYRQDPGQGLRLIYYSQIVNDFQKGDIAEGYSVSREKKESFPLTVTSAQKNPTAFYLCASSQGPFQRGAGTDTQYFGPGTRLTVL.

The table lists this clone with a few counts. V and J are TRBV20-1 and TRBJ1-4; 8 bases map to TRBD1. The V gene end was trimmed by 3 bases and the J gene end by 4 bases; junction bases not matched to a gene: 7. CDR1 is DFQATT, CDR2 SNEGSKA, per germline (reference sequence). CDR3 length: 15 amino acids. CDR3 in amino acids: CSASPGGFGNEKLFF. The CDR3 bases are TGCAGTGCTAGTCCAGGGGGCTTCGGTAATGAAAAACTGTTTTTT.

The chain carries TRBV6-5 and TRBJ1-1; the D gene is possibly TRBD1 (5 bases). The CDR3 totals 13 residues. V was pared by 6 bases and J by 0 bases, with 8 bases between. CDR1 and CDR2 (germline): MNHEY, SVGAGI. Written as DNA, the CDR3 is TGTGCCAGCAGGGGGGGAATGAACACTGAAGCTTTCTTT. Its translation is CASRGGMNTEAFF.

V gene TRBV21-1 combines with J gene TRBJ2-7; the table assigns TRBD2, which was not confirmed against the DNA. TRBV21-1 corresponds to a pseudogene. This CDR3 region has 14 residues. The CDR3 sequence: CASYQGGVTYEQYF. The CDR3 bases are TGTGCCAGCTACCAAGGAGGGGTAACCTACGAGCAGTACTTC.

This chain connects TRBV5-1 to TRBJ2-7; 7 nucleotides agree with TRBD1. CDR1 SGHRS and CDR2 YFSETQ come from the germline V gene. This CDR3 comprises 14 residues. V gave up 3 bases and J gave up 3 bases; unmatched junction bases: 6. In DNA form, the CDR3 reads TGCGCCAGCAGCTGGACGACAGGGAACTACGAGCAGTACTTC. Translation: CASSWTTGNYEQYF.

This sequence joins TRBV20-1 and TRBJ2-3; D unclear. The germline V gene encodes CDR1 DFQATT and CDR2 SNEGSKA (reference sequence). The CDR3 loop spans 10 amino acids. V was pared by 2 bases and J by 6 bases, with 3 bases between. The CDR3 sequence: CSARSDTQYF. In DNA form, the CDR3 reads TGCAGTGCTAGATCGGATACGCAGTATTTT.

V usage is TRBV2 and J usage is TRBJ2-5, with TRBD1 matching over 10 bases. V lost 4 bases and J lost 3; bases outside the gene matches: 5. In germline, CDR1 is SNHLY, CDR2 FYNNEI. This CDR3 region has 15 residues. The CDR3 here is CASSVGTGVKETQYF. For the CDR3, the DNA is TGTGCCAGCAGTGTAGGGACAGGGGTCAAAGAGACCCAGTACTTC.

V gene TRBV18 combines with J gene TRBJ2-1; TRBD1 aligns across 10 bases. J lost 9 bases, V lost 6 bases, and 11 bases had no gene match. Germline V CDR1 and CDR2: KGHSH, LQKENI. CDR3 length: 15 residues. CDR3 bases: TGTGCCAGCTCTCGCGGGACAGGGGACATCGGTGAGCAGTTCTTC. Protein: CASSRGTGDIGEQFF.

This CDR3 reads CASSRQSPGTDTQYF. As DNA, the CDR3 is TGTGCCAGCAGCAGACAAAGCCCGGGCACAGATACGCAGTATTTT. The chain has TRBV5-4 and TRBJ2-3; D is ambiguous. With 4 bases removed from V and 1 base from J, the gap between germline ends came to 13 bases. This CDR3 comprises 15 residues. Germline V gene lookup returns CDR1 SGHNT and CDR2 YYREEE (reference sequence).

V is TRBV5-4 and J is TRBJ2-2; 8 positions match TRBD2. This CDR3 has 14 residues. The germline gives CDR1 SGHNT, CDR2 YYREEE (reference sequence). V shed 3 bases and J 6 bases; nucleotides not matched to a gene: 4. As DNA, the CDR3 is TGTGCCAGCAGCTCCCGGGGGGGCGCCGGGGAGCTGTTTTTT. This codes for CASSSRGGAGELFF.

This chain connects TRBV5-1 to TRBJ1-2; D call uncertain. There are 15 residues in the CDR3. Germline V CDR1 and CDR2: SGHRS, YFSETQ. V lost 5 bases and J 0 bases, leaving 14 bases between the germline ends. CDR3 coding DNA: TGCGCCAGCAGGCTCTCGCCGGTCGCTAACTATGGCTACACCTTC. It specifies CASRLSPVANYGYTF.

The rearrangement uses TRBV5-6 and TRBJ2-5, with TRBD2 matching over 10 bases. CDR1 and CDR2 (germline): SGHDT, YYEEEE. The CDR3 runs 14 residues. Germline trimming cut 5 bases from V and 9 bases from J; bases unmatched to any gene: 10. CDR3 in DNA: TGTGCCAGCAGTCTACTAGCGGGGAGTGAGTCCCAGTACTTC. This gives the protein CASSLLAGSESQYF.

The V call is TRBV4-2, the J call TRBJ1-1, with 10 bases lining up with TRBD1. Germline trimming cut 2 bases from V and 4 bases from J; bases unmatched to any gene: 13. This CDR3 is 18 amino acids long. Germline CDR1 reads LGHNA; CDR2 reads YNFKEQ. CDR3 amino acids: CASSQYRDRGLLSTEAFF. The DNA for the CDR3 is TGTGCCAGCAGCCAATACCGGGACAGGGGCCTTCTAAGCACTGAAGCTTTCTTT.

The chain has TRBV6-4 and TRBJ1-6; tentative D call: TRBD1 (5 bases). The CDR3 length is 15 residues. Germline V gives CDR1 MRHNA, CDR2 SNTAGT. V dropped 3 bases and J dropped 9 bases, with 15 bases sitting between them. In DNA form, the CDR3 reads TGTGCCAGCAGTGAACCCACAGGCCAGTCTTCACCCCTCCACTTT. Its protein product is CASSEPTGQSSPLHF.

This chain joins TRBV12-5 and TRBJ1-4; 7 bases line up with TRBD1. The CDR3 covers 16 residues. V was clipped by 5 bases and J by 4 bases; unmatched bases: 10. The V gene's germline CDR1 is LGHNT and CDR2 FRNRAP. CDR3 nucleotide sequence: TGTGCTAGTGGTACTGCAGGGGGTCCGGGTAATGAAAAACTGTTTTTT. This translates into CASGTAGGPGNEKLFF.

CDR3 DNA: TGTGCCAGCTCAAGACAGGGTGAAAGCACTGAAGCTTTCTTT. Its protein product is CASSRQGESTEAFF. The V gene is TRBV18, the J gene TRBJ1-1; 7 nucleotides agree with TRBD1. The ends lost 5 bases at V and 4 bases at J; junction bases unmatched: 7. The CDR3 consists of 14 residues. Germline V CDR1 and CDR2: KGHSH, LQKENI.

The chain joins TRBV5-1 to TRBJ1-1; possible D gene TRBD1, 5 bases. The CDR3 extends over 15 amino acids. The germline CDR1 and CDR2 sequences are SGHRS and YFSETQ. V shed 0 bases and J shed 0 bases, with 9 bases lying between them. Here the CDR3 reads CASSLAGGLNTEAFF. In nucleotides, the CDR3 is TGCGCCAGCAGCTTGGCCGGGGGGTTGAACACTGAAGCTTTCTTT.

The chain couples TRBV2 to TRBJ2-1, with 9 bases fitting TRBD1. Germline CDR1 is SNHLY and CDR2 is FYNNEI. Unmatched junction bases numbered 5, after V lost 6 bases and J lost 5 bases. The CDR3 is made up of 14 amino acids. The CDR3 here is CASRWTGEHNEQFF. For the CDR3, the DNA is TGTGCCAGCAGGTGGACAGGGGAACACAATGAGCAGTTCTTC. The entire variable domain, with the rest obtained from reference TRBV2 and TRBJ2-1, is as follows: EPEVTQTPSHQVTQMGQEVILRCVPISNHLYFYWYRQILGQKVEFLVSFYNNEISEKSEIFDDQFSVERPDGSNFTLKIRSTKLEDSAMYFCASRWTGEHNEQFFGPGTRLTVL.

J is TRBJ1-1 and V is TRBV7-2, with D uncertain. This CDR3 is built from 15 residues. V was pared by 1 base and J by 2 bases, with 11 bases between. Germline V gene lookup returns CDR1 SGHTA and CDR2 FQGNSA. CDR3 in DNA: TGTGCCAGCAGCTTAGGGGTGTGGGCCAACACTGAAGCTTTCTTT. It is translated as CASSLGVWANTEAFF.

This chain uses TRBV7-2 with TRBJ1-2; a possible D gene is TRBD1 (6 bases). Germline CDR1 reads SGHTA; CDR2 reads FQGNSA. This CDR3 region has 13 residues. The V and J ends lost 5 bases and 1 base respectively, with 8 bases between them. The DNA for the CDR3 is TGTGCCAGCAGCCTGGACAGTAACTATGGCTACACCTTC. This codes for CASSLDSNYGYTF.

J is TRBJ2-1 and V is TRBV24-1; 11 positions match TRBD1. The CDR3 spans 18 residues. Losses at the gene ends were 0 bases for V and 1 base for J; bases not matched to a gene: 4. CDR1 and CDR2 (germline): KGHDR, SFDVKD. CDR3 bases: TGTGCCACCAGTGATTTGGGGGGGACAGGGGGATCCTACAATGAGCAGTTCTTC. It is translated as CATSDLGGTGGSYNEQFF.

V gene TRBV5-1 combines with J gene TRBJ1-2, with D possibly TRBD1 on 5 matching bases. V was pared by 2 bases and J by 5 bases, with 16 bases between. Germline V gene data show CDR1 as SGHRS and CDR2 as YFSETQ. The CDR3 contains 15 residues. This CDR3 reads CASSFGGGVEYGYTF. The CDR3 coding sequence is TGCGCCAGCAGCTTCGGTGGAGGGGTCGAGTATGGCTACACCTTC.

The chain carries TRBV18 and TRBJ2-2; 8 nucleotides agree with TRBD2. CDR3 size: 15 residues. Per germline, CDR1 KGHSH and CDR2 LQKENI. V lost 5 bases and J lost 4; bases outside the gene matches: 6. CDR3 coding DNA: TGTGCCAGCTCAGATTTCAGCGGGGGCACCGGGGAGCTGTTTTTT. It encodes CASSDFSGGTGELFF.

This sequence joins TRBV28 and TRBJ1-3; D unresolved. The germline CDR1 and CDR2 sequences are MDHEN and SYDVKM. V was cut by 6 bases and J by 2 bases, with 11 bases left in between. This CDR3 region has 14 residues. Written as DNA, the CDR3 is TGTGCCAGCAGCCGGTCGAGCGCTGGAAACACCATATATTTT. It is translated as CASSRSSAGNTIYF.

This clone has more than one count but fewer than ten. This chain joins TRBV7-2 and TRBJ2-5; maybe TRBD1 (6 bases). Germline CDR1 is SGHTA and CDR2 is FQGNSA. The CDR3 has 13 amino acids. V was clipped by 6 bases and J by 9 bases, with 17 bases between them. CDR3 amino acids: CASRQTTGMAQYF. DNA for the CDR3: TGTGCCAGCAGGCAGACTACAGGGATGGCCCAGTACTTC.